Below, 25 T cell receptor beta chains from the same sample are listed, as sequenced in a study of T cells in Graves' hyperthyroidism and ophthalmopathy. TCR beta CDR3 regions were amplified from RNA transcripts. In the first-round RT-PCR of the TCR CDR3, the HTBI primer set was used. TCRdb re-called the multiplex PCR reads through MiXCR, storing one row per CDR3 protein. The sample holds some 270,000 distinct CDR3 sequences, around 15% seen once. Sequencing was done on a sample of blood. The receptor source for this set is a woman between 35 and 50 years old with Graves' hyperthyroidism.

This clonotype has a handful of counts. The chain links TRBV9 to TRBJ1-2, with 7 bases matching TRBD1. J was trimmed by 5 bases and V by 4 bases; bases with no gene match: 11. This CDR3 has 15 residues. Per the germline V gene, CDR1 is SGDLS and CDR2 is YYNGEE. The CDR3 spells CASSPLRGTAYGYTF. The CDR3 coding sequence is TGTGCCAGCAGCCCCCTGAGGGGGACAGCATATGGCTACACCTTC.

This clonotype was picked up a small number of times. V and J are TRBV6-4 and TRBJ2-1, with 8 bases lining up with TRBD1. With 0 bases clipped from V and 8 bases from J, the junction kept 9 bases outside the gene matches. The CDR3 has 16 residues. Per the germline V gene, CDR1 is MRHNA and CDR2 is SNTAGT. The CDR3 nucleotides are TGTGCCAGCAGTGACTCGGTCAGGGGGCCGGTGGATGAGCAGTTCTTC. Translated, it gives CASSDSVRGPVDEQFF.

This clonotype occurred many times. The chain carries TRBV6-6 and TRBJ2-7; 9 nucleotides match TRBD2. The germline V gene has CDR1 MNHNY and CDR2 SVGAGI (reference sequence). V dropped 2 bases and J dropped 5; count of bases not matched to a gene: 13. This CDR3 spans 17 amino acids. The CDR3 spells CASSYLGAGGTFDEQYF. CDR3 nucleotides: TGTGCCAGCAGTTACCTCGGGGCGGGAGGGACTTTCGACGAGCAGTACTTC.

This clonotype was seen many times. The rearrangement uses TRBV6-2 or TRBV6-3 and TRBJ2-1; D call uncertain. CDR1 MNHEY and CDR2 SVGEGT come from the germline V gene. V was cut by 0 bases and J by 5 bases, with 8 bases left in between. The CDR3 runs 14 residues. The CDR3 nucleotides are TGTGCCAGCAGTTACTCATGGGCGGACAATGAGCAGTTCTTC. It codes for CASSYSWADNEQFF.

This clonotype has at least ten counts. The CDR3 here is CASSEETVGTMDEQYF. CDR3 nucleotides: TGTGCCAGCAGTGAGGAGACAGTAGGGACAATGGACGAGCAGTACTTC. The V gene is TRBV2, the J gene TRBJ2-7, with D perhaps TRBD1 (6 bases). The V and J ends lost 3 bases and 5 bases respectively, with 20 bases between them. In germline, CDR1 is SNHLY, CDR2 FYNNEI. The CDR3 contains 16 residues.

This clonotype was detected many times. The J gene is TRBJ1-2, the V gene TRBV12-3 or TRBV12-4; D may be TRBD1 (6 bases). CDR3 length equals 12 residues. Trimming stripped 4 bases from V and 6 bases from J, with 9 bases between. The CDR3 region is CASSSNRDGYTF. The CDR3 DNA is TGTGCCAGCAGTTCCAACAGGGATGGCTACACCTTC.

This rearrangement joins TRBV20-1 to TRBJ2-3, with D uncertain. Trimming stripped 5 bases from V and 6 bases from J, with 9 bases between. The CDR3 is 11 residues long. Germline V lookup: CDR1 DFQATT, CDR2 SNEGSKA (reference sequence). The CDR3 nucleotides are TGCAGTGCTCGAAGGCAGGATACGCAGTATTTT. This translates into CSARRQDTQYF.

This clonotype occurred many times. V is TRBV3-1 and J is TRBJ2-5, with TRBD2 identical over 8 bases. CDR3 length: 13 residues. V lost 2 bases to trimming and J lost 4 bases; unmatched junction nucleotides: 0. Germline V lookup: CDR1 LGHDT, CDR2 YNNKEL (reference sequence). CDR3: CASSQLAGETQYF. The CDR3 DNA sequence: TGTGCCAGCAGCCAACTAGCGGGAGAGACCCAGTACTTC.

This clonotype was seen ten or more times. This sequence joins TRBV4-1 and TRBJ1-1; 7 bases line up with TRBD1. With 4 bases clipped from V and 4 bases from J, the junction kept 6 bases outside the gene matches. Germline-derived CDR1 and CDR2 are MGHRA and YSYEKL. This CDR3 region has 14 residues. The CDR3 DNA sequence: TGCGCCAGCAGCCTTCACAGGGGCCGCACTGAAGCTTTCTTT. This codes for CASSLHRGRTEAFF.

V is TRBV20-1 and J is TRBJ2-7; 11 positions agree with TRBD2. Trimming took 1 base from V and 6 from J; bases not matched to a gene: 8. Germline V gene lookup returns CDR1 DFQATT and CDR2 SNEGSKA (reference sequence). This CDR3 spans 15 amino acids. CDR3 loop: CSARGNLAGGREQYF. The DNA of the CDR3 is TGCAGTGCTAGAGGAAACCTAGCGGGAGGCCGCGAGCAGTACTTC.

This clonotype came up many times. This chain connects TRBV10-3 to TRBJ1-2, with TRBD1 matching 9 bases. The CDR3 sequence is 12 residues long. V was clipped by 9 bases and J by 6 bases; unmatched bases: 5. Germline CDR1 reads ENHRY; CDR2 reads SYGVKD. CDR3 residues: CAMTGGSHGYTF. The CDR3 DNA follows: TGTGCCATGACAGGGGGAAGTCATGGCTACACCTTC.

This clonotype was found many times. The V gene is TRBV28, the J gene TRBJ2-1; D unclear. The CDR3 runs to 11 residues. Germline loops: CDR1 MDHEN, CDR2 SYDVKM. The V end lost 7 bases, the J end lost 7 bases, and 8 bases lay between the germline ends. The CDR3 region is CASTLNNEQFF. Written as DNA, the CDR3 is TGTGCCAGCACCCTCAATAATGAGCAGTTCTTC.

This rearrangement joins TRBV5-1 to TRBJ2-5, with D unclear. Germline values: CDR1 SGHRS, CDR2 YFSETQ. V lost 1 base and J 1 base, leaving 11 bases between the germline ends. The CDR3 totals 15 residues. CDR3 bases: TGCGCCAGCAGCTTGCAGGCAGACTTCCAAGAGACCCAGTACTTC. It codes for CASSLQADFQETQYF.

This clonotype has ten or more counts. The chain combines TRBV11-3 with TRBJ2-2; 10 nucleotides line up with TRBD1. V lost 4 bases and J lost 2; bases outside the gene matches: 4. This CDR3 is 16 amino acids long. CDR1 and CDR2 from the germline V gene are SGHNT and YENEEA. This chain's CDR3 is CASSSGTGVNTGELFF. The DNA for the CDR3 is TGTGCCAGCAGCTCCGGGACAGGGGTAAACACCGGGGAGCTGTTTTTT.

This clonotype was counted only a few times. The chain recombines TRBV4-1 with TRBJ1-1; D perhaps matches TRBD1 (5 bases). From germline, CDR1 is MGHRA and CDR2 YSYEKL. V was clipped by 1 base and J by 0 bases, with 21 bases between them. The CDR3 is 19 residues long. The CDR3 DNA reads TGCGCCAGCAGCCAAGGGGCAGGCAAAAGACGGGGCTTGAACACTGAAGCTTTCTTT. It translates to CASSQGAGKRRGLNTEAFF.

This chain links TRBV7-9 with TRBJ2-5, with D possibly TRBD1 on 6 matching bases. The CDR3 is 15 amino acids. CDR1 SEHNR and CDR2 FQNEAQ come from the germline V gene (reference sequence). V gave up 5 bases and J gave up 2 bases, with 15 bases separating them. The chain's CDR3 is CASSPRRTVQETQYF. The CDR3 DNA reads as TGTGCCAGCAGCCCACGCCGGACAGTTCAAGAGACCCAGTACTTC.

The table lists this clonotype with a few counts. The chain is built from TRBV6-1 and TRBJ1-4; 9 nucleotides agree with TRBD1. In germline, CDR1 is MNHNS, CDR2 SASEGT. The CDR3 has 15 residues. The ends lost 6 bases at V and 8 bases at J; junction bases unmatched: 10. The CDR3 sequence is CASSYHRGQGEKLFF. CDR3 nucleotides: TGTGCCAGCAGCTACCACAGGGGGCAAGGAGAAAAACTGTTTTTT.

The chain links TRBV7-9 to TRBJ1-2; 8 bases are shared with TRBD1. Trimming cost V 2 bases and J 4 bases; bases outside gene matches: 6. Germline V gene data show CDR1 as SEHNR and CDR2 as FQNEAQ (reference sequence). The CDR3 runs to 15 residues. The CDR3 reads CASSLLRDRSYGYTF. The CDR3 DNA is TGTGCCAGCAGCTTACTCCGGGACAGGTCCTATGGCTACACCTTC.

Of note for this clonotype: A read error may be the cause here, since a much bigger clone is one base away. The chain is built from TRBV4-2 and TRBJ1-2; the D is unclear. The CDR3 has 15 residues. In germline, CDR1 is LGHNA, CDR2 YNFKEQ. Deletions cut 0 bases from V and 8 bases from J, with 16 bases between. The CDR3 nucleotides are TGTGCCAGCAGCCAAGATTCTCAGGTCGCGGTAGGCTACACCTTC. This gives the protein CASSQDSQVAVGYTF.

The table lists this clonotype with many counts. Here the CDR3 reads CASSGEGHPSTDTQYF. The DNA of the CDR3 is TGTGCCAGTAGTGGGGAAGGACACCCTAGCACAGATACGCAGTATTTT. This chain joins TRBV19 and TRBJ2-3; perhaps TRBD1 as D (5 bases). Germline-derived CDR1 and CDR2 are LNHDA and SQIVND (reference sequence). V gave up 5 bases and J gave up 0 bases, with 15 bases separating them. The CDR3 is 16 residues long.

This clonotype has a handful of counts. The chain joins TRBV3-1 to TRBJ1-4; D is perhaps TRBD1 (6 bases). Germline V gene lookup returns CDR1 LGHDT and CDR2 YNNKEL (reference sequence). Trimming stripped 0 bases from V and 5 bases from J, with 10 bases between. The CDR3 is 15 amino acids. The DNA of the CDR3 is TGTGCCAGCAGCCAAGAGGGGGGGGCCAATGAAAAACTGTTTTTT. Protein sequence: CASSQEGGANEKLFF.

Many counts were recorded for this clonotype. V gene TRBV7-2 combines with J gene TRBJ2-7, with unresolved D. Germline V lookup: CDR1 SGHTA, CDR2 FQGNSA. V was cut by 1 base and J by 1 base, with 11 bases left in between. This CDR3 has 15 amino acids. DNA of the CDR3: TGTGCCAGCAGCTTAGAACCGATCACATCCTACGAGCAGTACTTC. Translated, it gives CASSLEPITSYEQYF.

The chain employs TRBV2 and TRBJ2-4; D not resolved. The germline gives CDR1 SNHLY, CDR2 FYNNEI. The CDR3 consists of 15 residues. V was shortened by 4 bases and J by 0 bases, with 10 bases between the two germline ends. The CDR3 sequence: CASSGLGQAKNIQYF. CDR3 DNA: TGTGCCAGCAGTGGCTTAGGGCAAGCCAAAAACATTCAGTACTTC.

In this sample, this clonotype turned up many times. This rearrangement joins TRBV10-3 to TRBJ2-7; D remains ambiguous. V was clipped by 3 bases and J by 6 bases, with 9 bases between them. Germline assignment: CDR1 ENHRY and CDR2 SYGVKD. The CDR3 totals 12 residues. The CDR3: CAISEGHTEQYF. The CDR3 nucleotides are TGTGCCATCAGTGAAGGCCATACCGAGCAGTACTTC.

Comments on this clonotype: This may arise from a read error, as a much more abundant clone is one base away. V is TRBV14 and J is TRBJ2-5; D unresolved. CDR3 length equals 16 residues. In germline, CDR1 is SGHDN, CDR2 FVKESK. Trimming stripped 5 bases from V and 2 bases from J, with 18 bases between. The CDR3 DNA is TGTGCCAGCAGCTCACACCCGGGCGCCCGACAAGAGACCCAGTACTTC. Its translation is CASSSHPGARQETQYF.